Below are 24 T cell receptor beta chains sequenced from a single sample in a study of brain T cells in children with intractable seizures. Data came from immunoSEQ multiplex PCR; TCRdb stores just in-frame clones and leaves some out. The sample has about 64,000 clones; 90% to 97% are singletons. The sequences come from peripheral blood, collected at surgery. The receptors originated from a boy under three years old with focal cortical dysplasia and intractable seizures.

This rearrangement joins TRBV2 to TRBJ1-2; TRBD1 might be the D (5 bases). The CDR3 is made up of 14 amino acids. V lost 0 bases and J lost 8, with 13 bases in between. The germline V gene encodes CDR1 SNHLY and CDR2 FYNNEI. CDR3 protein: CASSEASGSSGYTF. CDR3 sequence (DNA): TGTGCCAGCAGTGAAGCGTCAGGGAGTTCGGGCTACACCTTC. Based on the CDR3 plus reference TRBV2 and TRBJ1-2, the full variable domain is EPEVTQTPSHQVTQMGQEVILRCVPISNHLYFYWYRQILGQKVEFLVSFYNNEISEKSEIFDDQFSVERPDGSNFTLKIRSTKLEDSAMYFCASSEASGSSGYTFGSGTRLTVV.

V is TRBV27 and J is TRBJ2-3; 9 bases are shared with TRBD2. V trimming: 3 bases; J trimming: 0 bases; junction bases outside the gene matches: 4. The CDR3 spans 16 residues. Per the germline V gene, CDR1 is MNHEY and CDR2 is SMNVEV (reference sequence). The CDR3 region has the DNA TGTGCCAGCAGTTTCGGACTAGCGCAAAGCACAGATACGCAGTATTTT. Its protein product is CASSFGLAQSTDTQYF.

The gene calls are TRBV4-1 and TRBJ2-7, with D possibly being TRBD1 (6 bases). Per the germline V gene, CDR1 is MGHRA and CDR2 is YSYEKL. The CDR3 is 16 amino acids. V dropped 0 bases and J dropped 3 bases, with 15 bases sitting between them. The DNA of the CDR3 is TGCGCCAGCAGCCAAGATACGGCAGGGGTATTCTACGAGCAGTACTTC. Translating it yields CASSQDTAGVFYEQYF.

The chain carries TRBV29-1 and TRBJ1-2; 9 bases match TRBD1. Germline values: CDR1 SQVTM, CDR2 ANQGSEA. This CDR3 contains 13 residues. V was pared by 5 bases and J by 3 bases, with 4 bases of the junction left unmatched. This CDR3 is CSVSDRGYYGYTF. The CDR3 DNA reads TGCAGCGTTTCCGACAGGGGGTACTATGGCTACACCTTC.

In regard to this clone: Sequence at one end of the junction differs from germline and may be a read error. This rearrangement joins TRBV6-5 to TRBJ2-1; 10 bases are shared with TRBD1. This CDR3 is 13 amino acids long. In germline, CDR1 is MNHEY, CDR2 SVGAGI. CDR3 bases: TGTGCCACCAGTCGGGGACAGGGGAATGAGCAGTTCTTC. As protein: CATSRGQGNEQFF.

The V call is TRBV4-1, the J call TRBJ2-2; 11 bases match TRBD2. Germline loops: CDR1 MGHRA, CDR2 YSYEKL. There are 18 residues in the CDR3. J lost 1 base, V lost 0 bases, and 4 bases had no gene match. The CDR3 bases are TGCGCCAGCAGCCAAGAATTCGGACTAGCGGGGAACACCGGGGAGCTGTTTTTT. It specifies CASSQEFGLAGNTGELFF.

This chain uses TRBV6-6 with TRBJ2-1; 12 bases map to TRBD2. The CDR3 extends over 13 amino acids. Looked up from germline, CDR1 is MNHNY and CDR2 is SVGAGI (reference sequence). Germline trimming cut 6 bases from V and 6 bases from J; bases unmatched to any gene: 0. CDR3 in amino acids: CASRTSGSNEQFF. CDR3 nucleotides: TGTGCCAGCAGGACTAGCGGGAGCAATGAGCAGTTCTTC.

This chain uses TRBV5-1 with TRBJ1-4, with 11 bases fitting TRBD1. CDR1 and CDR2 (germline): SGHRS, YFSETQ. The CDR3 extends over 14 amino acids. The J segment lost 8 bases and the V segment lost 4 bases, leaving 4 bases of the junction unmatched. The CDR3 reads CASSRGQGEEKLFF. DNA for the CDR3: TGCGCCAGCAGCCGGGGACAGGGGGAAGAAAAACTGTTTTTT.

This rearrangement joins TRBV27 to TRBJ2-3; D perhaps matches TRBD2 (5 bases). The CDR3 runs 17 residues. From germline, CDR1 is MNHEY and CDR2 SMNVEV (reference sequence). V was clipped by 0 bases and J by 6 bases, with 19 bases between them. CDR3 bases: TGTGCCAGCAGTTTATCATTTTTGGACCCCCCGGGGGATACGCAGTATTTT. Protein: CASSLSFLDPPGDTQYF.

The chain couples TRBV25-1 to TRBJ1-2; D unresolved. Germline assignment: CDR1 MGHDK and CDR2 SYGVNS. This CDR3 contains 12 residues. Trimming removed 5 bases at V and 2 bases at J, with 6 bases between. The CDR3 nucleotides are TGTGCCAGCAGTCTTTACAACTATGGCTACACCTTC. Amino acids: CASSLYNYGYTF.

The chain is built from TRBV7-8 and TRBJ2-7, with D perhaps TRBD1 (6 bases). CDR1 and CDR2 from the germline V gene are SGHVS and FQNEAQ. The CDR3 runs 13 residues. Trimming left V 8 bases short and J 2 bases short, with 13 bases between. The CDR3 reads CASQTGTTYEQYF. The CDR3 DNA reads TGTGCCAGCCAAACCGGGACAACCTACGAGCAGTACTTC.

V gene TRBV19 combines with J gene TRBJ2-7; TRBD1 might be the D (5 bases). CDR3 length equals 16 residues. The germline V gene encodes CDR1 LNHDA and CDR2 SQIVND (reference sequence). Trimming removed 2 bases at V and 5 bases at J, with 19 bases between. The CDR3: CASSITGSGFRDEQYF. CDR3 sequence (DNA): TGTGCCAGTAGTATAACCGGGTCAGGGTTTCGGGACGAGCAGTACTTC.

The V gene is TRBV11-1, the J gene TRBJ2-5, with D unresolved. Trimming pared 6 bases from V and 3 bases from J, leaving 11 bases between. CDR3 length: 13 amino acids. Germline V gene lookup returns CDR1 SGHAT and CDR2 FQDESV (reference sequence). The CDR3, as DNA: TGTGCCAGCAGTCACGGCCCCAAAGAGACCCAGTACTTC. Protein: CASSHGPKETQYF.

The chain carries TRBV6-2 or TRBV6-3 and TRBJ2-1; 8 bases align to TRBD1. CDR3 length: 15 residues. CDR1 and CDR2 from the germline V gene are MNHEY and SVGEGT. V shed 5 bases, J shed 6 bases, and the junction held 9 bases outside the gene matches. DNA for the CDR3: TGTGCCAGCAGTCACGGGACAGGATATGGCAATGAGCAGTTCTTC. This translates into CASSHGTGYGNEQFF.

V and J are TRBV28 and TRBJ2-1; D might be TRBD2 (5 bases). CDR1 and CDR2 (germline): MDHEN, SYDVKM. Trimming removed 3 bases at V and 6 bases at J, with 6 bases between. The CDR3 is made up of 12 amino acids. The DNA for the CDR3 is TGTGCCAGCAGTTTGGACTTCAATGAGCAGTTCTTC. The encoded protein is CASSLDFNEQFF.

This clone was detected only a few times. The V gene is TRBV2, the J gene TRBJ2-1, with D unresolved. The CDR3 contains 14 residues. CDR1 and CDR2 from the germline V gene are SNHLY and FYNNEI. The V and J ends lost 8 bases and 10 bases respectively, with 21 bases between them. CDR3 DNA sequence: TGTGCCAGCCTGGTAGGTCACGTGCGATCGGAGCAGTTCTTC. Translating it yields CASLVGHVRSEQFF.

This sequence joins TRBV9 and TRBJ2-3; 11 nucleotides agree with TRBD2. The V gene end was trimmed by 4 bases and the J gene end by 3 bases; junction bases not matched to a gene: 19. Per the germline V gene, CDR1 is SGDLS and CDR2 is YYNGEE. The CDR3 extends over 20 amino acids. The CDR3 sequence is CASSPHPGVAGGPVTDTQYF. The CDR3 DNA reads TGTGCCAGCAGCCCTCATCCGGGGGTAGCGGGGGGGCCGGTGACAGATACGCAGTATTTT.

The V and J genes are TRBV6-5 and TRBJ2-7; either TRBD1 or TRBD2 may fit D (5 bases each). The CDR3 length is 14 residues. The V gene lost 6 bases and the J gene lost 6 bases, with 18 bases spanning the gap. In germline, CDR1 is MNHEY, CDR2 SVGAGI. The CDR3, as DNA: TGTGCCAGCAGACGACAGCCGACTATGGGCGAGCAGTACTTC. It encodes CASRRQPTMGEQYF.

Here the CDR3 DNA reads TGTGCCAGCAGTGAGATGGGACCCCAAGCCGGGGAGCTGTTTTTT. Translating gives CASSEMGPQAGELFF. The rearrangement joins TRBV6-1 to TRBJ2-2; D tentatively fits TRBD1 or TRBD2 (5 bases each). Germline CDR1 reads MNHNS; CDR2 reads SASEGT. There are 15 residues in the CDR3. With 3 bases removed from V and 6 bases from J, the gap between germline ends came to 14 bases.

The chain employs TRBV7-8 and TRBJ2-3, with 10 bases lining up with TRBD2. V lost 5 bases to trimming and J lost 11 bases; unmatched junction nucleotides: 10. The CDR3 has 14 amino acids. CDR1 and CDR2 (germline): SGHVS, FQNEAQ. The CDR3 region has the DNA TGTGCCAGCAGCGCGGACTCTAGCGGGGGTGTGCAGTATTTT. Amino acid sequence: CASSADSSGGVQYF.

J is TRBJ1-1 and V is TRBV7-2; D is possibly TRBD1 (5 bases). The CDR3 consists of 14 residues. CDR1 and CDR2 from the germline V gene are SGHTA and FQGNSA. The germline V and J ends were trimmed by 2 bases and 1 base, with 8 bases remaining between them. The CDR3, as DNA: TGTGCCAGCAGCTTAAAAAGGGGGAACACTGAAGCTTTCTTT. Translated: CASSLKRGNTEAFF.

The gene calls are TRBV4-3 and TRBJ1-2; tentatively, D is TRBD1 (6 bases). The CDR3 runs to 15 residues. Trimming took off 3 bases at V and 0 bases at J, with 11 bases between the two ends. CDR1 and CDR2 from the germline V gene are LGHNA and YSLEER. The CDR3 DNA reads TGCGCCAGCAGCCAGGACAGTAACCCTAACTATGGCTACACCTTC. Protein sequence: CASSQDSNPNYGYTF.

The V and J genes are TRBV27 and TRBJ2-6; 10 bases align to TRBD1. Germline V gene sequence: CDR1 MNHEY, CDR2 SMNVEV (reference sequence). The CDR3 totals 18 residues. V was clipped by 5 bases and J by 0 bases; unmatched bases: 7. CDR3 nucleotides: TGTGCCAGCAGTACCCGGACAGGGGGTTACTCTGGGGCCAACGTCCTGACTTTC. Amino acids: CASSTRTGGYSGANVLTF.

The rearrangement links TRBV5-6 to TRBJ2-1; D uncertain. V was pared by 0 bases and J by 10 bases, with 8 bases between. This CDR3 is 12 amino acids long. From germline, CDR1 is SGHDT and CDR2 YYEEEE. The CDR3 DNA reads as TGTGCCAGCAGCTTGGGCGTCAGGGAGCAGTTCTTC. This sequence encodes CASSLGVREQFF.